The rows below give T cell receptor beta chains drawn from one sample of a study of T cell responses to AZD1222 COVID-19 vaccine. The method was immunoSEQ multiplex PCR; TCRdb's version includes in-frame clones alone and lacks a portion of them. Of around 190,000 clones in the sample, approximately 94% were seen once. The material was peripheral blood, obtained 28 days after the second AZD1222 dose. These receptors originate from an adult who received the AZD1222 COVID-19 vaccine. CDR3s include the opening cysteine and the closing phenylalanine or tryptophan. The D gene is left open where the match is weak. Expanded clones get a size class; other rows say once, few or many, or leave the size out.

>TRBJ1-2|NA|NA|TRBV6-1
TGTGCCAGCAGTGATGGCGGCCGACGCGGCTACACCTTC
CASSDGGRRGYTF
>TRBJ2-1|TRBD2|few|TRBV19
TGTGCCAGTAGCAGGACTAGCGGAACTAATGAGCAGTTCTTC
CASSRTSGTNEQFF
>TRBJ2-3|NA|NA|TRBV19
TGTGCCAGTAGTGACGACGGAATTGGAACAGATACGCAGTATTTT
CASSDDGIGTDTQYF
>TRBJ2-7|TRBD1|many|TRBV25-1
TGTGCCAGCAGTGGACACAACAGGGGGGCCTACGAGCAGTACTTC
CASSGHNRGAYEQYF
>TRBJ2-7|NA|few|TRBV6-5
TGTGCCAGCGAACGGAATTACGAGCAGTACTTC
CASERNYEQYF
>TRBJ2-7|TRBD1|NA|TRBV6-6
TGTGCCAGCAGTTACTCCATTGACAGGGGGGACGAGCAGTACTTC
CASSYSIDRGDEQYF
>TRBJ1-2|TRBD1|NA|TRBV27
TGTGCCAGCAGTTTCATGACAGGGAATGGCTACACCTTC
CASSFMTGNGYTF
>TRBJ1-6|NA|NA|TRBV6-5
TGTGCCAGCAGTTACCGCCGAGAACCTTATAATTCACCCCTCCACTTT
CASSYRREPYNSPLHF
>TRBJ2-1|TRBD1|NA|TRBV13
TGTGCCAGCAGCCCGTCGGGACAGGGCTACCCAATTGAGCAGTTCTTC
CASSPSGQGYPIEQFF
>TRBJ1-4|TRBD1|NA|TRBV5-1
TGCGCCAGCAGCTTCACAGGGGGTAATGAAAAACTGTTTTTT
CASSFTGGNEKLFF
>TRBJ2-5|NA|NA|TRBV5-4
TGTGCCAGCAGCTTTGCGGGTATCGGAGAGACCCAGTACTTC
CASSFAGIGETQYF
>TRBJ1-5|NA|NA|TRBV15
TGTGCCACCAGCAGAGATTACGAAGAACAGCCCCAGCATTTT
CATSRDYEEQPQHF
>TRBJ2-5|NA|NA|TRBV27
TGTGCCAGCAGCCCGACAGCCTGGGAGACCCAGTACTTC
CASSPTAWETQYF
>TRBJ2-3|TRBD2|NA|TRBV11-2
TGTGCCAGCAGCGACGGGACTAGCGTGTCTACAGATACGCAGTATTTT
CASSDGTSVSTDTQYF